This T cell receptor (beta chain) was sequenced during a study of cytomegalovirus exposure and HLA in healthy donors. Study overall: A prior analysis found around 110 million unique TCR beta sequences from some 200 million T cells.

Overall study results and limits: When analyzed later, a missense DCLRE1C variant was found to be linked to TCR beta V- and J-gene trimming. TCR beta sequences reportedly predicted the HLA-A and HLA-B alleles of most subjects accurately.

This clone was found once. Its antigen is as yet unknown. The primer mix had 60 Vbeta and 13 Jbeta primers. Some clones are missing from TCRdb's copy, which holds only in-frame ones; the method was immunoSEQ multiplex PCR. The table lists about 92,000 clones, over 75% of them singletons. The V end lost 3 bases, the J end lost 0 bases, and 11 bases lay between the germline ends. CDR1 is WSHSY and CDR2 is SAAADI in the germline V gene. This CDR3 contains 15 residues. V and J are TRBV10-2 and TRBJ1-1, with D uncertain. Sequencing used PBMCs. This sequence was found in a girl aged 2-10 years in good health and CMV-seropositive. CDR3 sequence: CASSDRTDLNTEAFF. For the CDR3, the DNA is TGCGCCAGCAGTGATAGGACGGACTTGAACACTGAAGCTTTCTTT.